Sequencing of this T cell receptor beta chain was carried out in a study of shared clonotypes between healthy human individuals. Background on the study: Ranging from 18 to 49 in age, donors were a couple of women and a few men.

The assay was run at deep level. TCRdb keeps only in-frame clones here, not all; method: immunoSEQ multiplex PCR. The table includes about 2.1 million clones, just under 95% detected once. Germline V gene lookup returns CDR1 LNHDA and CDR2 SQIVND (reference sequence). V was pared by 5 bases and J by 7 bases, with 19 bases of the junction left unmatched. This CDR3 has 18 residues. Naivety among CD8 cells was defined by CD45RO negativity and positive CCR7 selection, thereby excluding terminally differentiated effector memory CD45RA+ cells. Points from the study as a whole: What naive subsets generally showed was a larger estimated richness than memory subsets showed.

Remarks on this clone: Its specificity is unknown.

The chain links TRBV19 to TRBJ2-1, with 8 positions matching TRBD2. Sequencing used naive CD8+ T cells from PBMCs. The clonotype originates from a young man in good health. Some clones in this sample may be carry-over from other donors' samples. CDR3: CASSDNRWPSGPRNEQFF. The CDR3, as DNA: TGTGCCAGTAGTGACAACCGGTGGCCTAGCGGGCCTCGGAATGAGCAGTTCTTC.